This is a list of T cell receptor beta chains from one sample in a study of blood T cell repertoires in COVID-19. Generated by immunoSEQ multiplex PCR, the TCRdb table keeps only in-frame clones and is missing some. Here the sample spans fewer than 300,000 clones, about 87% being singletons. Input material: peripheral blood. The origin of the receptors is a human donor in a cohort sampled during active COVID-19. CDR3s include the opening cysteine and the closing phenylalanine or tryptophan. Each record gives: V gene, D gene, J gene, clone size, CDR3 protein, CDR3 DNA. D genes are given only for firm matches. Only part of the rows carry a size: once, few, many, or a class if the clone is expanded.

TRBV27,TRBD2,TRBJ2-2,few,CASSRGGNTGELFF,TGTGCCAGCAGTCGGGGGGGGAACACCGGGGAGCTGTTTTTT
TRBV27,NA,TRBJ1-1,NA,CASSLYPDQRGNEAFF,TGTGCCAGCAGTTTATACCCGGATCAACGGGGAAATGAAGCTTTCTTT
TRBV5-1,NA,TRBJ2-5,once,CASSLGVGVTETQYF,TGCGCCAGCAGCTTGGGGGTTGGAGTTACCGAGACCCAGTACTTC
TRBV6-5,TRBD1,TRBJ1-1,NA,CASSHRGRRTEAFF,TGTGCCAGCAGCCACAGGGGGCGCCGCACTGAAGCTTTCTTT
TRBV23-1,TRBD1,TRBJ1-6,NA,CASGETGKADSYNSPLHF,TGCGCCAGCGGGGAGACAGGGAAAGCCGACTCCTATAATTCACCCCTCCACTTT
TRBV2,TRBD2,TRBJ2-7,NA,CARREGIGAYEQYF,TGTGCCAGGAGGGAGGGGATAGGAGCTTACGAGCAGTACTTC
TRBV27,TRBD1,TRBJ2-5,NA,CASSLYAGTAQYF,TGTGCCAGCAGTTTATATGCTGGGACAGCCCAGTACTTC
TRBV6-6,NA,TRBJ2-6,NA,CASSYSDSSGANVLTF,TGTGCCAGCAGTTACTCGGACAGCTCTGGGGCCAACGTCCTGACTTTC
TRBV7-2,NA,TRBJ1-4,NA,CASSSGTWEKLFF,TGTGCCAGCAGCTCGGGGACATGGGAAAAACTGTTTTTT
TRBV7-9,TRBD2,TRBJ2-2,NA,CAGQAGAGELFF,TGTGCCGGGCAAGCGGGGGCTGGGGAGCTGTTTTTT
TRBV7-2,TRBD1,TRBJ2-3,NA,CASSARTGEDTQYF,TGTGCCAGCAGCGCCCGGACAGGGGAAGATACGCAGTATTTT
TRBV5-1,TRBD2,TRBJ2-3,NA,CASSLTGGSSPDTQYF,TGCGCCAGCAGCTTGACGGGGGGGAGTAGCCCAGATACGCAGTATTTT
TRBV6-5,TRBD2,TRBJ2-7,NA,CASSPNGGVYEQYF,TGTGCCAGCAGCCCCAACGGGGGGGTTTACGAGCAGTACTTC
TRBV11-2,NA,TRBJ2-1,NA,CASSLGGTYNEQFF,TGTGCCAGCAGCTTAGGCGGAACATACAATGAGCAGTTCTTC
TRBV5-1,TRBD1,TRBJ2-7,NA,CASSLEPGTAYYEQYF,TGCGCCAGCAGCCTGGAACCCGGGACAGCTTACTACGAGCAGTACTTC
TRBV4-1,NA,TRBJ2-1,once,CASSQSPGDEQFF,TGCGCCAGCAGCCAATCTCCAGGGGATGAGCAGTTCTTC
TRBV19,TRBD1,TRBJ2-7,NA,CASSIRTGGYEQYF,TGTGCCAGTAGTATAAGGACAGGGGGCTACGAGCAGTACTTC
TRBV5-5,TRBD2,TRBJ2-1,NA,CASSLASGTYNEQFF,TGTGCCAGCAGCTTGGCTAGCGGCACCTACAATGAGCAGTTCTTC
TRBV6-5,NA,TRBJ1-1,NA,CASGQNTEAFF,TGTGCCAGCGGACAGAACACTGAAGCTTTCTTT
TRBV9,TRBD1,TRBJ2-2,NA,CASSPPGRGLDTGELFF,TGTGCCAGCAGTCCCCCCGGCAGGGGGCTGGACACCGGGGAGCTGTTTTTT
TRBV11-2,TRBD1,TRBJ1-1,NA,CASSAIRGRITEAFF,TGTGCCAGCAGCGCAATCAGGGGGCGCATCACTGAAGCTTTCTTT
TRBV5-8,NA,TRBJ1-6,many,CASSWYGTPNSPLHF,TGTGCCAGCAGCTGGTATGGGACACCCAATTCACCCCTCCACTTT
TRBV5-1,TRBD1,TRBJ1-2,once,CASSGGQGLGYTF,TGCGCCAGCAGCGGAGGACAGGGGCTTGGCTACACCTTC
TRBV7-9,TRBD1,TRBJ1-5,few,CASSQDRPDQPQHF,TGTGCCAGCAGCCAGGACAGGCCCGATCAGCCCCAGCATTTT
TRBV5-5,NA,TRBJ1-4,once,CASTVWGGGEKLFF,TGTGCCAGCACCGTTTGGGGAGGCGGAGAAAAACTGTTTTTT
TRBV6-2/TRBV6-3,NA,TRBJ2-3,NA,CASSYGRLLGDTQYF,TGTGCCAGCAGTTACGGTCGACTGTTGGGAGATACGCAGTATTTT
TRBV19,NA,TRBJ2-7,NA,CASSIRGPNYEQYF,TGTGCCAGTAGTATACGGGGTCCTAACTACGAGCAGTACTTC
TRBV7-2,NA,TRBJ2-3,NA,CASSLDRVTDTQYF,TGTGCCAGCAGCCTCGACAGAGTCACAGATACGCAGTATTTT
TRBV6-5,NA,TRBJ1-2,NA,CASSYPGQKGDYGYTF,TGTGCCAGCAGTTACCCCGGACAGAAAGGTGACTATGGCTACACCTTC
TRBV2,NA,TRBJ1-4,NA,CASSHREIYEKLFF,TGTGCCAGCAGCCACAGGGAAATCTACGAAAAACTGTTTTTT
TRBV11-2,TRBD2,TRBJ2-1,NA,CASSLGGGAPFF,TGTGCCAGCAGCTTAGGCGGGGGGGCCCCGTTCTTC
TRBV28,TRBD2,TRBJ2-1,NA,CASSSVAGGRYNEQFF,TGTGCCAGCAGTTCAGTAGCGGGGGGCAGATACAATGAGCAGTTCTTC
TRBV18,NA,TRBJ1-2,once,CASSRSKQTFNYGYTF,TGTGCCAGCTCACGTAGTAAACAGACGTTTAACTATGGCTACACCTTC
TRBV19,TRBD2,TRBJ2-3,NA,CATQWRGSGSRGLTDTQYF,TGTGCCACCCAATGGAGGGGAAGCGGGAGTAGGGGCCTCACAGATACGCAGTATTTT
TRBV7-2,NA,TRBJ1-5,NA,CASSPGREKRNQPQHF,TGTGCCAGCAGCCCCGGGAGGGAGAAGAGGAATCAGCCCCAGCATTTT
TRBV20-1,TRBD2,TRBJ2-7,NA,CSASGRAFEQYF,TGCAGTGCTAGTGGGAGGGCATTCGAGCAGTACTTC
TRBV29-1,NA,TRBJ1-2,many,CSGFLGTAGGYTF,TGCAGCGGGTTCCTCGGAACGGCGGGAGGCTACACCTTC
TRBV12-3/TRBV12-4,NA,TRBJ2-5,NA,CASSLGQQETQYF,TGTGCCAGCAGTTTAGGCCAGCAAGAGACCCAGTACTTC
TRBV19,NA,TRBJ2-3,NA,CASSVGVSDTQYF,TGTGCCAGTAGTGTGGGAGTCTCAGATACGCAGTATTTT
TRBV10-1,TRBD1,TRBJ1-4,few,CASSTGGTGEKLFF,TGCGCCAGCAGTACAGGGGGCACTGGCGAAAAACTGTTTTTT
TRBV5-1,TRBD2,TRBJ2-5,NA,CASSLAPGGGERETQYF,TGCGCCAGCAGCTTGGCCCCGGGGGGGGGTGAACGGGAGACCCAGTACTTC
TRBV5-1,TRBD2,TRBJ2-6,once,CASGPGLTGANVLTF,TGCGCCAGCGGCCCGGGACTAACCGGGGCCAACGTCCTGACTTTC
TRBV6-2/TRBV6-3,NA,TRBJ1-2,NA,CASSYSGRIVDGYTF,TGTGCCAGCAGTTACTCTGGCAGGATCGTCGATGGCTACACCTTC
TRBV3-1/TRBV3-2,NA,TRBJ1-5,NA,CASSLNLEPNQPQHF,TGTGCCAGCAGCTTAAACCTAGAACCAAATCAGCCCCAGCATTTT
TRBV7-9,TRBD2,TRBJ2-5,NA,CASSLPSGRDQETQYF,TGTGCCAGCAGCTTACCGAGCGGGAGGGACCAAGAGACCCAGTACTTC
TRBV28,NA,TRBJ2-1,NA,CASSSAGLYNEQFF,TGTGCCAGCAGTTCGGCGGGTTTATACAATGAGCAGTTCTTC
TRBV11-2,NA,TRBJ2-5,NA,CASSPSGWAETQYF,TGTGCCAGCAGCCCATCGGGGTGGGCGGAGACCCAGTACTTC
TRBV5-5,TRBD1,TRBJ2-1,few,CASSARTGYTEQFF,TGTGCCAGCAGCGCCCGGACAGGGTACACTGAGCAGTTCTTC
TRBV6-5,NA,TRBJ2-2,NA,CASRANQGNTGELFF,TGTGCCAGCAGAGCAAATCAGGGGAACACCGGGGAGCTGTTTTTT
TRBV6-5,TRBD1,TRBJ1-5,few,CATTGGDNQPQHF,TGTGCCACTACAGGGGGCGATAATCAGCCCCAGCATTTT
TRBV2,TRBD1,TRBJ1-1,NA,CASIRGQVTEAFF,TGTGCCAGCATCAGGGGGCAAGTCACTGAAGCTTTCTTT